This T cell receptor (beta chain) stems from a study of CD8+ T cells in alopecia areata. Background on the study: Oral tofacitinib, 5 to 10 mg twice daily, was given in an open-label trial.

The V and J ends lost 3 bases and 2 bases, in that order; junction bases with no gene match: 9. In germline, CDR1 is SEHNR, CDR2 FQNEAQ (reference sequence). CDR3 size: 16 residues. This clone was seen a few times. The antigen is not known. Reverse transcribed after extraction, RNA yielded cDNA as the sequencing template. Repertoires were generated with immunoSEQ multiplex PCR, while TCRdb's copy carries only in-frame clones and drops some. The data show over 150,000 clones, more than 55% seen once. The treatment here: oral pan-JAK inhibitor, 5-10 mg twice daily. The study team obtained lesional scalp punch biopsies and peripheral blood from alopecia areata patients. Study-level points and caveats: Relative to normal scalp, lesional scalp, especially alopecia totalis/universalis, showed higher clonality. Administration of tofacitinib significantly diminished scalp clonality and expanded CD8+ clones within the top 100.

The V call is TRBV7-9, the J call TRBJ2-7; 8 bases map to TRBD2. Sequencing was performed on CD4+ T cells sorted from blood, taken at week 4, from a patient treated with tofacitinib. The receptor comes from a human donor with alopecia areata. The DNA for the CDR3 is TGTGCCAGCAGCTTGCCGGTTGGAGCGGGGGCCTACGAGCAGTACTTC. This codes for CASSLPVGAGAYEQYF.